Included here is one T cell receptor beta chain sequence, with context. The CDR3 consists of 15 residues. The germline V gene encodes CDR1 WSHSY and CDR2 SAAADI. With V trimmed by 5 bases and J by 0 bases, 2 bases remained unmatched. These data belong to a study of blood T cell repertoires in COVID-19. Study as a whole: The analysed material was cDNA or gDNA that came from T cells, B-cell-depleted T cells, or PBMCs.

As handled by the study authors: Quantification of nucleated cells was approximated via reference gene primer amplification. TCRdb keeps only in-frame clones here, not all; method: immunoSEQ multiplex PCR. The V and J calls and clone size come from that table; D and trimming were worked out from the DNA. The sample lists 35,000 to 45,000 clones, around nine tenths occurring once. The source of this sequence is a human donor in a cohort sampled during active COVID-19. The sequenced sample was peripheral blood. The chain couples TRBV10-2 to TRBJ2-2; TRBD2 matches 8 bases. The CDR3 sequence is CASSTSGTNTGELFF. The CDR3 nucleotides are TGCGCCAGCAGTACTAGCGGAACGAACACCGGGGAGCTGTTTTTT.